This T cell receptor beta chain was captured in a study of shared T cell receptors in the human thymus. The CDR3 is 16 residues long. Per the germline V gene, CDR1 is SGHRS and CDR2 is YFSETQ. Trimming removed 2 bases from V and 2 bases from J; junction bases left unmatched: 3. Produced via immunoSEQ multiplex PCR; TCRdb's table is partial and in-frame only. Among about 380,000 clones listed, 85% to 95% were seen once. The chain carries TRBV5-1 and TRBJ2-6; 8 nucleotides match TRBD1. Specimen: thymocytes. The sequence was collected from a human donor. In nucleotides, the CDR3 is TGCGCCAGCAGCTTCCAGGGGGCGCCTGGGGCCAACGTCCTGACTTTC. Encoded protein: CASSFQGAPGANVLTF. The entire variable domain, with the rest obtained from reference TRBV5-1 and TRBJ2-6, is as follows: KAGVTQTPRYLIKTRGQQVTLSCSPISGHRSVSWYQQTPGQGLQFLFEYFSETQRNKGNFPGRFSGRQFSNSRSEMNVSTLELGDSALYLCASSFQGAPGANVLTFGAGSRLTVL.